The 21 T cell receptor beta chains below come from one sample, sequenced in a study of cytomegalovirus exposure and HLA in healthy donors. A multiplex PCR was run with 60 Vbeta primers and 13 Jbeta primers. Clones were sequenced by immunoSEQ multiplex PCR, and TCRdb holds only the in-frame ones, with some missing. Among 90,000 to 100,000 clones, roughly 76% were seen once, and the ten largest hold roughly 2%. The sequencing input was PBMCs. The receptors were gathered from a man between 40 and 49 years old in good health and CMV-seronegative.

The chain couples TRBV5-6 to TRBJ1-4; no clear D. This CDR3 has 15 residues. Trimming removed 1 base from V and 3 bases from J, with 10 bases in between. CDR1 SGHDT and CDR2 YYEEEE come from the germline V gene. The CDR3 loop is CASSLLLSANEKLFF. CDR3 sequence (DNA): TGTGCCAGCAGCTTGTTGCTGTCAGCTAATGAAAAACTGTTTTTT.

The chain uses TRBV5-1 and TRBJ2-2, with 8 positions matching TRBD2. Germline values: CDR1 SGHRS, CDR2 YFSETQ. The V and J ends lost 1 base and 7 bases, in that order; junction bases with no gene match: 6. The CDR3 is 15 amino acids. The CDR3 here is CASSLWREVSGELFF. The CDR3 bases are TGCGCCAGCAGCTTGTGGCGGGAGGTCAGCGGGGAGCTGTTTTTT.

The chain carries TRBV19 and TRBJ2-2, with D possibly TRBD1 on 6 matching bases. This CDR3 is built from 15 residues. The ends were cut back, 7 bases at V and 0 bases at J, with 12 bases in the middle. Looked up from germline, CDR1 is LNHDA and CDR2 is SQIVND (reference sequence). The CDR3 spells CASTPTGPNTGELFF. Here the CDR3 DNA reads TGTGCCAGTACCCCGACAGGTCCGAACACCGGGGAGCTGTTTTTT.

For this clone: The junction does not match germline at one end; this may be a read error. V gene TRBV9 combines with J gene TRBJ1-1; 7 bases fit TRBD1. The CDR3 spans 13 residues. Germline V gives CDR1 SGDLS, CDR2 YYNGEE. The CDR3 nucleotides read TGTGCGAGCAGGGGGGCTGGGAACACTGAAGCTTTCTTT. Translating it yields CASRGAGNTEAFF.

The chain recombines TRBV28 with TRBJ2-3, with no clear D. Looked up from germline, CDR1 is MDHEN and CDR2 is SYDVKM. The length of the CDR3 is 13 residues. V lost 6 bases, J lost 11 bases, and 18 bases lay in between. CDR3 bases: TGTGCCAGCAGCTCCCCACCGCTAGTAAGGCAGTATTTT. This gives the protein CASSSPPLVRQYF.

The chain links TRBV2 to TRBJ2-5; TRBD2 agrees at 13 bases. Losses at the gene ends were 6 bases for V and 3 bases for J; bases not matched to a gene: 7. Germline CDR1 is SNHLY and CDR2 is FYNNEI. The length of the CDR3 is 16 residues. CDR3 coding DNA: TGTGCCAGCAGCCGCGGACTAGCGGGAGCTAAAGAGACCCAGTACTTC. As protein: CASSRGLAGAKETQYF.

This clone was counted only a few times. The chain links TRBV2 to TRBJ2-3; 7 bases fit TRBD2. CDR1 is SNHLY and CDR2 is FYNNEI in the germline V gene. The V and J ends lost 9 bases and 2 bases, in that order; junction bases with no gene match: 5. This CDR3 has 13 residues. CDR3 protein: CARGGEHTDTQYF. As DNA, the CDR3 is TGTGCCAGGGGGGGGGAACACACAGATACGCAGTATTTT. The full variable domain, its missing parts supplied by reference TRBV2 and TRBJ2-3, is EPEVTQTPSHQVTQMGQEVILRCVPISNHLYFYWYRQILGQKVEFLVSFYNNEISEKSEIFDDQFSVERPDGSNFTLKIRSTKLEDSAMYFCARGGEHTDTQYFGPGTRLTVL.

In this sample, this clone turned up once. The chain combines TRBV7-6 with TRBJ2-1; 13 nucleotides agree with TRBD2. The trim removed 1 base at V and 7 bases at J, leaving 7 bases unmatched. The germline CDR1 and CDR2 sequences are SGHVS and FNYEAQ. The CDR3 extends over 17 amino acids. The CDR3 nucleotides read TGTGCCAGCAGCTTAGTAGGGGGACTAGCGGGGAGGAATGAGCAGTTCTTC. It is translated as CASSLVGGLAGRNEQFF.

To note about this clone: This sample also contains other DNA sequences that code for the same CDR3. The CDR3 coding sequence is TGTGCCAGCAGCGTAGCGGGAAGCACAGATACGCAGTATTTT. Translation gives CASSVAGSTDTQYF. The rearrangement uses TRBV9 and TRBJ2-3; TRBD2 might be the D (5 bases). Per the germline V gene, CDR1 is SGDLS and CDR2 is YYNGEE. The ends were cut back, 0 bases at V and 0 bases at J, with 5 bases in the middle. The CDR3 has 14 residues.

The chain employs TRBV19 and TRBJ2-5; 8 bases align to TRBD2. The CDR3 contains 15 residues. From germline, CDR1 is LNHDA and CDR2 SQIVND (reference sequence). With 4 bases clipped from V and 5 bases from J, the junction kept 9 bases outside the gene matches. CDR3 nucleotide sequence: TGTGCCAGTAGTACTAGCGGGTCCTCGTGGGAGACCCAGTACTTC. Its translation is CASSTSGSSWETQYF.

The chain uses TRBV28 and TRBJ1-2; no firm D call. Trimming pared 6 bases from V and 0 bases from J, leaving 8 bases between. Germline V lookup: CDR1 MDHEN, CDR2 SYDVKM. The CDR3 contains 13 residues. CDR3: CASSLPPNYGYTF. The CDR3 region has the DNA TGTGCCAGCAGCCTACCACCTAACTATGGCTACACCTTC.

The chain links TRBV7-9 to TRBJ2-5, with D possibly matching TRBD1 (6 bases). This CDR3 region has 16 residues. V dropped 6 bases and J dropped 10 bases, with 27 bases sitting between them. The germline V gene encodes CDR1 SEHNR and CDR2 FQNEAQ (reference sequence). DNA of the CDR3: TGTGCCAGCAGAAGAGACGGTGGTAGCGCCGAGGGGGACCAGTACTTC. Protein sequence: CASRRDGGSAEGDQYF.

This clone was detected only a few times. The gene calls are TRBV19 and TRBJ1-1; possibly TRBD1 for D (6 bases). Germline CDR1 LNHDA, CDR2 SQIVND (reference sequence). CDR3 length: 13 residues. V lost 6 bases to trimming and J lost 9 bases, with 17 bases between them. CDR3 sequence reads: CASSPGGQRKAFF. CDR3 sequence (DNA): TGTGCCAGTAGCCCGGGGGGCCAGAGGAAAGCTTTCTTT. Supplemented by reference TRBV19 and TRBJ1-1, the full variable domain reads DGGITQSPKYLFRKEGQNVTLSCEQNLNHDAMYWYRQDPGQGLRLIYYSQIVNDFQKGDIAEGYSVSREKKESFPLTVTSAQKNPTAFYLCASSPGGQRKAFFGQGTRLTVV.

This clone was detected a few times. The chain couples TRBV15 to TRBJ2-1; 7 bases fit TRBD1. The CDR3 contains 14 residues. Germline V gene sequence: CDR1 LNHNV, CDR2 YYDKDF (reference sequence). V shed 0 bases and J 7 bases; nucleotides not matched to a gene: 3. As DNA, the CDR3 is TGTGCCACCAGCAGAGATAGGGGGCATAATGAGCAGTTCTTC. Its protein product is CATSRDRGHNEQFF.

As concerns this clone: At one end, the junction sequence differs from germline, possibly due to a read error. The V gene is TRBV6-6, the J gene TRBJ2-7; 8 positions match TRBD1. This CDR3 region has 13 residues. Germline V gene lookup returns CDR1 MNHNY and CDR2 SVGAGI (reference sequence). The CDR3 DNA follows: TGTGCCAGCAGGGCAGGGGGCTCCCACGAGCAGTACTTC. Translated: CASRAGGSHEQYF.

A few counts support this clone. V and J are TRBV6-5 and TRBJ2-7, with D possibly matching TRBD2 (5 bases). CDR3 length: 14 amino acids. V was trimmed by 6 bases and J by 5 bases, leaving 17 bases between them. Per the germline V gene, CDR1 is MNHEY and CDR2 is SVGAGI. The DNA for the CDR3 is TGTGCCAGCAGCGACCAGAGGCTAGCTGACGAGCAGTACTTC. Translating gives CASSDQRLADEQYF.

This clone was recorded a few times. The chain uses TRBV4-2 and TRBJ1-4; possible D gene TRBD1, 5 bases. CDR1 is LGHNA, CDR2 YNFKEQ, per germline. This CDR3 has 14 amino acids. Trimming shortened V by 4 bases and J by 2 bases, and 8 bases separated the two germline ends. DNA of the CDR3: TGTGCCAGCAGCCGGACACCCACTAATGAAAAACTGTTTTTT. This gives the protein CASSRTPTNEKLFF.

The rearrangement uses TRBV5-1 and TRBJ2-3; 9 nucleotides align to TRBD1. The length of the CDR3 is 14 residues. With V trimmed by 4 bases and J by 6 bases, 6 bases remained unmatched. Per the germline V gene, CDR1 is SGHRS and CDR2 is YFSETQ. The DNA of the CDR3 is TGCGCCAGCAGCGGAGGGACAGGGAGGGATACGCAGTATTTT. Translating it yields CASSGGTGRDTQYF.

The chain joins TRBV6-5 to TRBJ1-4; D gene unclear. V was pared by 6 bases and J by 4 bases, with 9 bases between. The germline CDR1 and CDR2 sequences are MNHEY and SVGAGI. CDR3 size: 13 residues. The CDR3 sequence: CASSASVNEKLFF. CDR3 nucleotide sequence: TGTGCCAGCAGCGCCTCGGTTAATGAAAAACTGTTTTTT.

This clone turned up a few times. The gene calls are TRBV6-1 and TRBJ2-3; the match to TRBD2 covers 7 bases. Losses at the gene ends were 5 bases for V and 1 base for J; bases not matched to a gene: 6. Germline-derived CDR1 and CDR2 are MNHNS and SASEGT. The length of the CDR3 is 15 residues. The CDR3 region has the DNA TGTGCCAGCAGTCTCCTTGCGGGGGGCACAGATACGCAGTATTTT. The encoded protein is CASSLLAGGTDTQYF.

CDR3 loop: CASSGWRGKKSNTGELFF. The DNA for the CDR3 is TGCGCCAGCAGCGGTTGGCGGGGGAAAAAATCGAACACCGGGGAGCTGTTTTTT. This chain links TRBV4-1 with TRBJ2-2; 7 bases match TRBD2. Germline CDR1 and CDR2: MGHRA and YSYEKL. The CDR3 covers 18 residues. The J segment lost 0 bases and the V segment lost 5 bases, leaving 12 bases of the junction unmatched.